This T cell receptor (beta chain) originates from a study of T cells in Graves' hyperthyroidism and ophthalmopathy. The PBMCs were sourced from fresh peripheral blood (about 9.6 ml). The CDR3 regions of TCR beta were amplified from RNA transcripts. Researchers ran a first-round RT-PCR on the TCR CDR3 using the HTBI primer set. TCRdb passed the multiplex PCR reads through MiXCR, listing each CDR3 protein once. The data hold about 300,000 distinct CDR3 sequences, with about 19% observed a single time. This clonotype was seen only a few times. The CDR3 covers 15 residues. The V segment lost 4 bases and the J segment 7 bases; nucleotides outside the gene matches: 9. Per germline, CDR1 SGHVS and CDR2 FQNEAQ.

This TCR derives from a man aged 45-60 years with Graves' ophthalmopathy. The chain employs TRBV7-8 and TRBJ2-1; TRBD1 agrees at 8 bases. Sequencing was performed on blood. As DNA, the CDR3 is TGTGCCAGCAGCTCCCCCTGGACAGGGAGGAATGAGCAGTTCTTC. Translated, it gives CASSSPWTGRNEQFF.